This passage covers 27 T cell receptor beta chains from one sample sequenced in a study of cytomegalovirus exposure and HLA in healthy donors. With 60 Vbeta and 13 Jbeta primers, the PCR was carried out. Sequenced by immunoSEQ multiplex PCR; TCRdb stores in-frame clones only, minus some. The sample includes about 88,000 clones. Sequenced material: PBMCs. The receptor set was obtained from a girl aged 5 to 17 in good health and CMV-seropositive.

The chain has TRBV5-1 and TRBJ2-6; 9 bases are a match to TRBD1. The ends lost 4 bases at V and 4 bases at J; junction bases unmatched: 3. Germline V gene data show CDR1 as SGHRS and CDR2 as YFSETQ. The CDR3 length is 15 residues. The DNA of the CDR3 is TGCGCCAGCAGCGGGACAGGGTCCGGGGCCAACGTCCTGACTTTC. This translates into CASSGTGSGANVLTF.

The genes are TRBV13 and TRBJ2-3; 12 bases are shared with TRBD2. The V and J ends lost 4 bases and 2 bases, in that order; junction bases with no gene match: 10. CDR1 is PRHDT, CDR2 FYEKMQ, per germline (reference sequence). The CDR3 extends over 18 amino acids. The CDR3 is CASSYPSGGAKVTDTQYF. In nucleotides, the CDR3 is TGTGCCAGCAGCTATCCTAGCGGGGGGGCTAAGGTCACAGATACGCAGTATTTT.

Remarks on this clone: The junction departs from germline at one end; a sequencing error may be responsible. V and J are TRBV4-2 and TRBJ2-5; 7 bases fit TRBD2. CDR1 and CDR2 (germline): LGHNA, YNFKEQ. CDR3 length: 19 amino acids. In nucleotides, the CDR3 is TGTACCAGCAGCCAAGGAAGTCCGGGGGGTGGAGAGGTCCAAGAGACCCAGTACTTC. As protein: CTSSQGSPGGGEVQETQYF.

The chain has TRBV11-3 and TRBJ2-2, with a weak D call TRBD2 (5 bases). V lost 6 bases and J 3 bases, leaving 14 bases between the germline ends. This CDR3 has 15 amino acids. In germline, CDR1 is SGHNT, CDR2 YENEEA. CDR3 sequence reads: CASRETSMDTGELFF. CDR3 sequence (DNA): TGTGCCAGCAGAGAAACTAGTATGGACACCGGGGAGCTGTTTTTT.

V and J are TRBV27 and TRBJ2-2; D is undetermined. The ends were cut back, 3 bases at V and 8 bases at J, with 4 bases in the middle. Per germline, CDR1 MNHEY and CDR2 SMNVEV (reference sequence). CDR3 length: 11 amino acids. The CDR3 sequence: CASSFEGELFF. CDR3 coding DNA: TGTGCCAGCAGTTTTGAGGGGGAGCTGTTTTTT.

The V and J genes are TRBV5-4 and TRBJ1-4; 11 nucleotides agree with TRBD1. V dropped 0 bases and J dropped 7; count of bases not matched to a gene: 2. Germline CDR1 is SGHNT and CDR2 is YYREEE (reference sequence). The length of the CDR3 is 15 residues. The DNA of the CDR3 is TGTGCCAGCAGCTTGGGGGGACAGGGGGGTGAAAAACTGTTTTTT. Amino acid sequence: CASSLGGQGGEKLFF.

V and J are TRBV6-1 and TRBJ1-1, with TRBD1 matching 10 bases. CDR1 and CDR2 (germline): MNHNS, SASEGT. This CDR3 spans 14 amino acids. V was clipped by 3 bases and J by 13 bases; unmatched bases: 11. The DNA of the CDR3 is TGTGCCAGCAGTGAGGGACAGGGGACTCTCGAGGATTTCTTT. Amino acid sequence: CASSEGQGTLEDFF.

V and J are TRBV4-3 and TRBJ1-1; the D gene is possibly TRBD1 (5 bases). Trimming removed 2 bases at V and 4 bases at J, with 11 bases between. This CDR3 contains 14 residues. Germline V gene data show CDR1 as LGHNA and CDR2 as YSLEER. The CDR3 nucleotides read TGCGCCAGCAGCCAACGGGGGGTACGCACTGAAGCTTTCTTT. It codes for CASSQRGVRTEAFF.

This chain links TRBV5-5 with TRBJ1-6, with 7 bases lining up with TRBD1. This CDR3 spans 15 amino acids. From germline, CDR1 is SGHKS and CDR2 YYEKEE (reference sequence). J lost 9 bases, V lost 4 bases, and 10 bases had no gene match. Here the CDR3 reads CASSPDDRESSPLHF. CDR3 nucleotides: TGTGCCAGCAGCCCCGACGACAGGGAAAGTTCACCCCTCCACTTT.

CDR3 amino acids: CASSARDGTSGAPLGEQFF. Here the CDR3 DNA reads TGTGCCAGCAGTGCCCGGGACGGGACTAGCGGCGCCCCGTTGGGGGAGCAGTTCTTC. The V gene is TRBV28, the J gene TRBJ2-1, with 11 bases matching TRBD2. CDR3 size: 19 residues. V lost 5 bases to trimming and J lost 10 bases; unmatched junction nucleotides: 22. Germline lookup yields CDR1 MDHEN and CDR2 SYDVKM.

This sequence joins TRBV28 and TRBJ2-7; 10 bases agree with TRBD1. The CDR3 loop spans 15 amino acids. The trim removed 4 bases at V and 2 bases at J, leaving 5 bases unmatched. Germline lookup yields CDR1 MDHEN and CDR2 SYDVKM. The CDR3 sequence is CASSSAGTGAYEQYV. The CDR3 nucleotides read TGTGCCAGCAGTTCAGCAGGGACAGGGGCCTACGAGCAGTACGTC.

V is TRBV5-1 and J is TRBJ1-6, with D maybe TRBD1 (5 bases). Germline V lookup: CDR1 SGHRS, CDR2 YFSETQ. The CDR3 is made up of 13 amino acids. V dropped 4 bases and J dropped 6 bases, with 8 bases sitting between them. The CDR3 here is CASSAQGNSPLHF. The DNA for the CDR3 is TGCGCCAGCAGCGCTCAGGGTAATTCACCCCTCCACTTT.

The V and J genes are TRBV9 and TRBJ2-3; 8 nucleotides match TRBD1. CDR3 length: 16 residues. Looked up from germline, CDR1 is SGDLS and CDR2 is YYNGEE. The J segment lost 2 bases and the V segment lost 0 bases, leaving 5 bases of the junction unmatched. The CDR3 is CASSVDADRATDTQYF. DNA for the CDR3: TGTGCCAGCAGCGTAGATGCGGACAGGGCCACAGATACGCAGTATTTT.

The DNA of the CDR3 is TGTGCCAGCAGTGCGGGTCAGGGCCAGCCCCAGCATTTT. Translation: CASSAGQGQPQHF. The chain joins TRBV25-1 to TRBJ1-5, with D tentatively TRBD1 (5 bases). The CDR3 extends over 13 amino acids. Trimming cost V 4 bases and J 7 bases, with 11 bases left between them. The germline V gene has CDR1 MGHDK and CDR2 SYGVNS.

This chain connects TRBV7-6 to TRBJ2-2; TRBD1 agrees at 7 bases. Trimming cost V 6 bases and J 5 bases; bases outside gene matches: 6. The V gene's germline CDR1 is SGHVS and CDR2 FNYEAQ. CDR3 length: 14 amino acids. The CDR3 reads CASRADRETGELFF. The CDR3 coding sequence is TGTGCCAGCAGGGCTGACAGGGAAACCGGGGAGCTGTTTTTT.

The CDR3 region is CASSLAGGKSYEQYV. CDR3 nucleotide sequence: TGTGCCAGCAGCTTAGCGGGGGGGAAGTCCTACGAGCAGTACGTC. V usage is TRBV7-8 and J usage is TRBJ2-7, with TRBD2 matching over 7 bases. The CDR3 totals 15 residues. The germline gives CDR1 SGHVS, CDR2 FQNEAQ. The ends lost 0 bases at V and 1 base at J; junction bases unmatched: 3.

CDR3 bases: TGTGCCAGCAGGCGAGATAGCGGGGGGGCCCTCTTCACCACAGATACGCAGTATTTT. It specifies CASRRDSGGALFTTDTQYF. This chain links TRBV11-2 with TRBJ2-3; 11 nucleotides agree with TRBD2. V shed 6 bases, J shed 2 bases, and the junction held 16 bases outside the gene matches. Germline-derived CDR1 and CDR2 are SGHAT and FQNNGV. This CDR3 comprises 19 residues.

The chain recombines TRBV30 with TRBJ2-7, with D tentatively TRBD1 (5 bases). CDR1 is GTSNPN and CDR2 is SVGIG in the germline V gene (reference sequence). Trimming removed 1 base from V and 9 bases from J, with 10 bases in between. This CDR3 has 11 amino acids. The CDR3 sequence: CAWSAGQGQYV. The CDR3 nucleotides are TGTGCCTGGAGTGCCGGACAAGGGCAGTACGTC.

The chain carries TRBV9 and TRBJ2-5, with TRBD1 as a possible D gene (6 bases). There are 15 residues in the CDR3. The germline gives CDR1 SGDLS, CDR2 YYNGEE. V lost 1 base to trimming and J lost 0 bases, with 10 bases between them. The CDR3 DNA is TGTGCCAGCAGCGTAAGGGACACCAACCAAGAGACCCAGTACTTC. It specifies CASSVRDTNQETQYF.

The chain joins TRBV10-3 to TRBJ2-6, with D perhaps matching TRBD1 (6 bases). The CDR3 runs 15 residues. With 6 bases removed from V and 2 bases from J, the gap between germline ends came to 11 bases. Per the germline V gene, CDR1 is ENHRY and CDR2 is SYGVKD. In DNA, the CDR3 is TGTGCCATCAGCATCGAGGGGGCTGGGGCCAACGTCCTGACTTTC. This codes for CAISIEGAGANVLTF.

V is TRBV5-6 and J is TRBJ1-5; D call uncertain. The germline gives CDR1 SGHDT, CDR2 YYEEEE. V gave up 0 bases and J gave up 0 bases, with 7 bases separating them. The CDR3 length is 15 residues. The DNA for the CDR3 is TGTGCCAGCAGCTTGGGTCGTTATAGCAATCAGCCCCAGCATTTT. This sequence encodes CASSLGRYSNQPQHF.

The chain links TRBV28 to TRBJ1-2; D is possibly TRBD1 (5 bases). V was pared by 6 bases and J by 8 bases, with 19 bases between. The CDR3 loop spans 14 amino acids. Germline-derived CDR1 and CDR2 are MDHEN and SYDVKM. The CDR3 is CASSAYPMGGGYTF. CDR3 DNA: TGTGCCAGCAGCGCATACCCAATGGGGGGAGGCTACACCTTC.

The rearrangement links TRBV5-1 to TRBJ2-1, with 7 bases matching TRBD1. The CDR3 extends over 17 amino acids. Germline CDR1 SGHRS, CDR2 YFSETQ. Trimming removed 3 bases from V and 0 bases from J; junction bases left unmatched: 9. The CDR3 nucleotides are TGCGCCAGCAGCTACCCTGAGGGACAGATCTCCTACAATGAGCAGTTCTTC. Its translation: CASSYPEGQISYNEQFF.

The CDR3 loop is CAISETQGDRGTEAFF. CDR3 sequence (DNA): TGTGCCATCAGTGAGACGCAAGGGGACAGGGGAACTGAAGCTTTCTTT. This rearrangement joins TRBV10-3 to TRBJ1-1; TRBD1 aligns across 10 bases. The germline gives CDR1 ENHRY, CDR2 SYGVKD. V shed 2 bases and J 5 bases; nucleotides not matched to a gene: 8. This CDR3 comprises 16 residues.

The CDR3 sequence is CASSQETGAINSPLHF. CDR3 DNA: TGTGCCAGCAGCCAAGAGACAGGGGCTATAAATTCACCCCTCCACTTT. The chain joins TRBV4-2 to TRBJ1-6; 8 bases agree with TRBD1. Germline CDR1 reads LGHNA; CDR2 reads YNFKEQ. The CDR3 runs 16 residues. Trimming took 0 bases from V and 7 from J; bases not matched to a gene: 5.

The genes are TRBV2 and TRBJ1-1, with TRBD1 as a possible D gene (5 bases). Per the germline V gene, CDR1 is SNHLY and CDR2 is FYNNEI. The CDR3 loop spans 16 amino acids. V lost 5 bases to trimming and J lost 4 bases, with 20 bases between them. Written as DNA, the CDR3 is TGTGCCAGCAGTACGCGGGACGTGGTGGGGGGCACTGAAGCTTTCTTT. It yields the protein CASSTRDVVGGTEAFF.

This chain's CDR3 is CASSLDYQETQYF. CDR3 nucleotide sequence: TGTGCCAGCAGCTTGGACTACCAAGAGACCCAGTACTTC. The J gene is TRBJ2-5, the V gene TRBV5-6, with D unresolved. Trimming took 0 bases from V and 0 from J, leaving 3 bases between them. CDR1 is SGHDT and CDR2 is YYEEEE in the germline V gene. The CDR3 is 13 residues long.